Below, 7 T cell receptor beta chains from the same sample are listed, as sequenced in a study of cytotoxic CD8 clonotypes in ibrutinib-treated CLL. TCRdb's copy holds only in-frame clones and misses some; the assay was immunoSEQ multiplex PCR. The table records about 17,000 clones, under 75% of them present only once. The source material was PBMCs, sampled after 12 months of ibrutinib treatment. The receptor set was obtained from a human donor with chronic lymphocytic leukemia.

The chain couples TRBV11-1 to TRBJ2-7; tentative D call: TRBD2 (6 bases). Germline assignment: CDR1 SGHAT and CDR2 FQDESV (reference sequence). This CDR3 region has 14 residues. V was clipped by 4 bases and J by 6 bases, with 16 bases between them. The CDR3 is CASSSRALGGEQYF. The DNA for the CDR3 is TGTGCCAGCAGCTCTCGGGCCTTGGGGGGCGAGCAGTACTTC.

This clone qualifies as medium-sized. The chain is built from TRBV6-5 and TRBJ1-5; tentatively, D is TRBD1 (5 bases). Germline CDR1 and CDR2: MNHEY and SVGAGI. Trimming removed 5 bases at V and 5 bases at J, with 10 bases between. The CDR3 is made up of 13 amino acids. CDR3 residues: CASSIDSYQPQHF. CDR3 DNA: TGTGCCAGCAGTATCGACAGTTATCAGCCCCAGCATTTT.

This clone has only a few counts. The chain links TRBV9 to TRBJ1-2; 8 bases are a match to TRBD1. The CDR3 has 12 amino acids. The junction had 2 bases not matched to a gene; V was cut back by 3 bases and J by 7 bases. Germline lookup yields CDR1 SGDLS and CDR2 YYNGEE. As DNA, the CDR3 is TGTGCCAGCAGCGACCAGGGGGCTGGCTACACCTTC. Amino acids: CASSDQGAGYTF.

The gene calls are TRBV4-2 and TRBJ2-1; 8 nucleotides line up with TRBD2. Germline V gene data show CDR1 as LGHNA and CDR2 as YNFKEQ. The V gene end was trimmed by 2 bases and the J gene end by 0 bases; junction bases not matched to a gene: 6. The CDR3 has 17 amino acids. CDR3 sequence (DNA): TGTGCCAGCAGCCAATTAGCTGGGACTAGCTCCTACAATGAGCAGTTCTTC. As protein: CASSQLAGTSSYNEQFF.

The chain is built from TRBV5-6 and TRBJ1-1; perhaps TRBD1 as D (6 bases). Germline V lookup: CDR1 SGHDT, CDR2 YYEEEE. CDR3 length: 15 residues. Trimming cost V 4 bases and J 1 base, with 14 bases left between them. For the CDR3, the DNA is TGTGCCAGCAGCCGTTTCGGACAGAAGAACACTGAAGCTTTCTTT. This encodes CASSRFGQKNTEAFF. Drawing the rest from reference TRBV5-6 and TRBJ1-1, the complete variable domain is DAGVTQSPTHLIKTRGQQVTLRCSPKSGHDTVSWYQQALGQGPQFIFQYYEEEERQRGNFPDRFSGHQFPNYSSELNVNALLLGDSALYLCASSRFGQKNTEAFFGQGTRLTVV.

This clone was seen once. V gene TRBV2 combines with J gene TRBJ2-4; tentatively, D is TRBD1 or TRBD2 (9 bases each). The germline gives CDR1 SNHLY, CDR2 FYNNEI. The CDR3 is 15 amino acids. Trimming left V 9 bases short and J 6 bases short, with 21 bases between. The CDR3 DNA is TGTGCCAGTGGAGCGGGGGGACAGGGAGGAAACATTCAGTACTTC. It translates to CASGAGGQGGNIQYF. Together with reference TRBV2 and TRBJ2-4, the CDR3 gives the full variable domain: EPEVTQTPSHQVTQMGQEVILRCVPISNHLYFYWYRQILGQKVEFLVSFYNNEISEKSEIFDDQFSVERPDGSNFTLKIRSTKLEDSAMYFCASGAGGQGGNIQYFGAGTRLSVL.

The chain joins TRBV28 to TRBJ2-1; 8 nucleotides agree with TRBD2. The CDR3 has 14 amino acids. Germline V lookup: CDR1 MDHEN, CDR2 SYDVKM. Unmatched junction bases numbered 5, after V lost 5 bases and J lost 5 bases. CDR3 amino acids: CASSRGGLDNEQFF. CDR3 DNA sequence: TGTGCCAGCAGTCGGGGGGGACTTGACAATGAGCAGTTCTTC.